This is a list of T cell receptor beta chains from one sample in a study of T cell repertoires and HLA-DP antigens. Here immunoSEQ multiplex PCR was the method, and the copy in TCRdb shows in-frame clones only, minus some. The table has tens of thousands of clones, roughly 78% seen once. Their antigen targets remain unknown. Input material: CD4+ T cells from PBMCs. These receptor sequences come from a man in his sixties in good health and CMV-seronegative. Each CDR3 is given with its conserved first and last residue. Each record gives: J gene, V gene, CDR3 protein.

>TRBJ2-7|TRBV11-3
CASSRGQASYEQYF
>TRBJ1-1|TRBV5-1
CASSLGAGGSNTEAFF
>TRBJ1-5|TRBV28
CASSPGGFGQPQHF
>TRBJ1-2|TRBV19
CASSIGVTDYGYTF
>TRBJ2-2|TRBV11-3
CASSSSRIAGELFF
>TRBJ2-7|TRBV7-2
CASSSRLAGGLNEQYF
>TRBJ1-4|TRBV7-2
CASSARGQTNEKLFF
>TRBJ2-1|TRBV2
CASSEGVEGHEQFF
>TRBJ1-1|TRBV10-3
CAISEVGGMAEAFF
>TRBJ2-1|TRBV6-5
CASSYKEVRPYNEQFF
>TRBJ1-5|TRBV10-3
CAISDGRGNQPQHF
>TRBJ2-6|TRBV30
CAWTRDRVPLGANVLTF
>TRBJ2-2|TRBV5-1
CASSGSSEPNTGELFF
>TRBJ1-2|TRBV28
CASRYPHRDLGGYTF
>TRBJ1-5|TRBV19
CASSITWKYNQPQHF
>TRBJ1-6|TRBV30
CAGGRENSPLHF
>TRBJ1-3|TRBV6-5
CASRLQGARGNTIYF
>TRBJ1-3|TRBV7-9
CASRGDGNTIYF
>TRBJ2-5|TRBV4-3
CASSQDRTRGETQYF
>TRBJ2-6|TRBV7-9
CASSFEGLGANVLTF
>TRBJ2-1|TRBV28
CASSFSDNEQFF
>TRBJ1-1|TRBV7-2
CASSLDRTEAFF
>TRBJ2-1|TRBV2
CASSLSGGSHNEQFF
>TRBJ1-5|TRBV15
CATSRGRQGPEPQHF
>TRBJ2-3|TRBV19
CASRQGVSWTSGRCGPDTQYF
>TRBJ2-7|TRBV7-2
CASSSAYEQYF
>TRBJ2-2|TRBV6-6
CASRRGLDGELFF
>TRBJ1-2|TRBV5-4
CASSRDSSYYGYTF
>TRBJ1-2|TRBV5-1
CASSATGTSNYGYTF
>TRBJ2-2|TRBV9
CASSQSTSGRTGELFF
>TRBJ2-3|TRBV9
CASSPGARTDTQYF
>TRBJ2-5|TRBV19
CASSPGLAGGVGETQYF
>TRBJ2-1|TRBV7-2
CASSPGLTGHNEQFF
>TRBJ1-3|TRBV9
CASSVAEQGLSSRNTIYF
>TRBJ2-5|TRBV2
CASRPPGASGKETQYF
>TRBJ1-5|TRBV9
CASSGTHSNQPQHF
>TRBJ1-2|TRBV30
CAWSSGWGGYTF
>TRBJ2-2|TRBV9
CASSVGQRPGELFF
>TRBJ2-6|TRBV7-2
CASSLTGSGANVLTF
>TRBJ1-2|TRBV16
CASSPLPGQGYGYTF
>TRBJ2-4|TRBV6-5
CASSYQDRGNIQYF
>TRBJ1-1|TRBV5-6
CASSGNAGAMNTEAFF
>TRBJ1-1|TRBV10-3
CAISRSLVPGEGTEAFF
>TRBJ1-3|TRBV6-6
CASRQGNSGNTIYF
>TRBJ1-2|TRBV5-5
CASSQQGSYNYGYTF
>TRBJ1-2|TRBV4-1
CASSQEGRGRSGYTF
>TRBJ2-2|TRBV2
CASGTGNTGELFF
>TRBJ1-6|TRBV5-6
CASSTGSRANIPDSPLHF